This T cell receptor beta chain was sequenced for a study of T cell changes during pregnancy in multiple sclerosis. Clones were sequenced by immunoSEQ multiplex PCR, and TCRdb holds only the in-frame ones, with some missing. The data show about 120,000 clones, approximately 95% seen once. V lost 0 bases to trimming and J lost 2 bases, with 9 bases between them. Germline V lookup: CDR1 SGHTS, CDR2 YDEGEE. The CDR3 sequence is 14 residues long. This chain uses TRBV5-8 with TRBJ2-7; a weak D match, TRBD2 (6 bases). The sequence was collected from a female donor with multiple sclerosis, enrolled in a pregnancy study. The specimen was peripheral blood, collected before pregnancy. The CDR3 nucleotides read TGTGCCAGCAGCTTGGGGAGGGCCACCTACGAGCAGTACTTC. It translates to CASSLGRATYEQYF.